The 25 T cell receptor beta chains listed next were all sequenced from one sample in a study of blood T cells in healthy people across ages. Through a sample-barcoded 5' primer and a J-beta primer mix, a second PCR was run for about 6 to 12 cycles. TCRdb ran MiXCR on the 5' RACE reads and lists one entry per CDR3 protein. Of more than 500,000 distinct CDR3 sequences in the sample, roughly a quarter were seen once. The data were also submitted as part of a second study, on T cells of mothers and their children.

The sequenced sample was blood. These receptors originate from a boy aged 2 to 9 in good health.

The chain carries TRBV10-3 and TRBJ2-5, with 9 bases fitting TRBD1. After removal of 6 bases from V and 4 bases from J, the junction contained 6 bases not matched to a gene. The germline CDR1 and CDR2 sequences are ENHRY and SYGVKD. The CDR3 length is 14 residues. The CDR3 region is CAIRADRGGETQYF. DNA for the CDR3: TGTGCCATCAGGGCGGACAGGGGCGGAGAGACCCAGTACTTC.

In its sample, this clonotype was seen a few times. The chain employs TRBV28 and TRBJ2-5; D might be TRBD2 (5 bases). CDR3 length: 15 residues. V lost 4 bases and J 6 bases, leaving 18 bases between the germline ends. CDR1 is MDHEN and CDR2 is SYDVKM in the germline V gene. The CDR3 loop is CASSSAPRSVQTQYF. The CDR3 DNA reads as TGTGCCAGCAGTTCAGCCCCCCGTAGCGTGCAGACCCAGTACTTC. The entire variable domain, with the rest obtained from reference TRBV28 and TRBJ2-5, is as follows: DVKVTQSSRYLVKRTGEKVFLECVQDMDHENMFWYRQDPGLGLRLIYFSYDVKMKEKGDIPEGYSVSREKKERFSLILESASTNQTSMYLCASSSAPRSVQTQYFGPGTRLLVL.

The table lists this clonotype with a few counts. The V call is TRBV4-2, the J call TRBJ1-1; D is uncertain. V was shortened by 2 bases and J by 2 bases, with 3 bases between the two germline ends. CDR1 and CDR2 (germline): LGHNA, YNFKEQ. The CDR3 covers 12 residues. CDR3 nucleotide sequence: TGTGCCAGCAGCCAAAGCAACACTGAAGCTTTCTTT. Its protein product is CASSQSNTEAFF.

This rearrangement joins TRBV13 to TRBJ1-6; D is undetermined. The V end was cut by 1 base, the J end by 7 bases, with 8 bases between. Germline loops: CDR1 PRHDT, CDR2 FYEKMQ (reference sequence). The CDR3 is 14 amino acids. CDR3 sequence: CASSLEQRNSPLHF. In DNA, the CDR3 is TGTGCCAGCAGCTTAGAACAGAGAAATTCACCCCTCCACTTT.

This clonotype has just a few counts. V is TRBV12-3 or TRBV12-4 and J is TRBJ1-3; 7 bases fit TRBD1. The CDR3 is 14 amino acids. The V segment lost 7 bases and the J segment 5 bases; nucleotides outside the gene matches: 8. The CDR3 protein is CASKDREGRNTIYF. In DNA, the CDR3 is TGTGCCAGCAAAGACAGGGAAGGTAGAAACACCATATATTTT.

The V gene is TRBV29-1, the J gene TRBJ2-3, with TRBD2 as a possible D gene (6 bases). Germline CDR1 is SQVTM and CDR2 is ANQGSEA. This CDR3 has 13 residues. Trimming removed 3 bases from V and 9 bases from J, with 16 bases in between. CDR3 amino acids: CSVETRLSATQYF. The CDR3 coding sequence is TGCAGCGTTGAGACTAGATTATCCGCAACGCAGTATTTT.

The chain has TRBV15 and TRBJ1-2; 9 nucleotides align to TRBD1. Per germline, CDR1 LNHNV and CDR2 YYDKDF (reference sequence). V trimming: 5 bases; J trimming: 4 bases; junction bases outside the gene matches: 2. CDR3 length: 13 residues. The CDR3 reads CATSGTGLYGYTF. The CDR3 coding sequence is TGTGCCACCAGCGGGACAGGGCTCTATGGCTACACCTTC.

CDR3 protein: CASSPTGPQETQYF. The CDR3 bases are TGTGCCAGCAGCCCAACAGGCCCCCAAGAGACCCAGTACTTC. The chain is built from TRBV11-2 and TRBJ2-5, with D maybe TRBD1 (5 bases). This CDR3 region has 14 residues. Trimming cost V 5 bases and J 1 base, with 11 bases left between them. The germline V gene has CDR1 SGHAT and CDR2 FQNNGV.

This clonotype has more than one count but fewer than ten. This rearrangement joins TRBV7-3 to TRBJ2-1, with D possibly called TRBD1 or TRBD2 (5 bases each). Germline CDR1 reads SGHTA; CDR2 reads FQGTGA. The CDR3 sequence is 13 residues long. The V end was cut by 1 base, the J end by 8 bases, with 9 bases between. CDR3: CASSLNRGDEQFF. The CDR3 DNA follows: TGTGCCAGCAGCTTAAATAGAGGGGATGAGCAGTTCTTC. Variable domain in full (rest from reference TRBV7-3 and TRBJ2-1): GAGVSQTPSNKVTEKGKYVELRCDPISGHTALYWYRQSLGQGPEFLIYFQGTGAADDSGLPNDRFFAVRPEGSVSTLKIQRTERGDSAVYLCASSLNRGDEQFFGPGTRLTVL.

The gene calls are TRBV14 and TRBJ2-3; a possible D gene is TRBD1 (6 bases). The V and J ends lost 4 bases and 4 bases respectively, with 21 bases between them. The V gene's germline CDR1 is SGHDN and CDR2 FVKESK. This CDR3 contains 17 residues. The CDR3 bases are TGTGCCAGCAGCCCCCGATACGGGGACACACGCCCAGATACGCAGTATTTT. Amino acid sequence: CASSPRYGDTRPDTQYF.

A few counts support this clonotype. This chain joins TRBV7-2 and TRBJ2-4; D not resolved. Germline CDR1 SGHTA, CDR2 FQGNSA. V was cut by 1 base and J by 6 bases, with 7 bases left in between. The CDR3 sequence is 13 residues long. The CDR3 coding sequence is TGTGCCAGCAGCTTAGTGACATCAAACATTCAGTACTTC. It yields the protein CASSLVTSNIQYF.

The V gene is TRBV30, the J gene TRBJ1-3; D not resolved. Per the germline V gene, CDR1 is GTSNPN and CDR2 is SVGIG (reference sequence). CDR3 length: 16 residues. V gave up 0 bases and J gave up 0 bases, with 12 bases separating them. The CDR3 is CAWSVRGLDSGNTIYF. CDR3 sequence (DNA): TGTGCCTGGAGTGTACGCGGACTCGACTCTGGAAACACCATATATTTT. Variable domain in full (rest from reference TRBV30 and TRBJ1-3): SQTIHQWPATLVQPVGSPLSLECTVEGTSNPNLYWYRQAAGRGLQLLFYSVGIGQISSEVPQNLSASRPQDRQFILSSKKLLLSDSGFYLCAWSVRGLDSGNTIYFGEGSWLTVV.

This clonotype was seen only a few times. The chain recombines TRBV7-2 with TRBJ2-7; a weak D match, TRBD1 (5 bases). CDR1 and CDR2 (germline): SGHTA, FQGNSA. This CDR3 spans 14 amino acids. Trimming removed 1 base from V and 3 bases from J, with 10 bases in between. The CDR3 DNA reads as TGTGCCAGCAGCTTAGACAGGAGCCTCTACGAGCAGTACTTC. Translated, it gives CASSLDRSLYEQYF.

The chain joins TRBV7-2 to TRBJ2-4; D ambiguous. V was cut by 4 bases and J by 4 bases, with 5 bases left in between. Germline V gives CDR1 SGHTA, CDR2 FQGNSA. This CDR3 region has 12 residues. The CDR3 region has the DNA TGTGCCAGCAGCTATGCGAAAAACATTCAGTACTTC. This gives the protein CASSYAKNIQYF.

The chain links TRBV7-9 to TRBJ2-2; 10 nucleotides line up with TRBD2. CDR3 length: 17 amino acids. With 7 bases clipped from V and 0 bases from J, the junction kept 8 bases outside the gene matches. CDR1 is SEHNR and CDR2 is FQNEAQ in the germline V gene (reference sequence). The CDR3 DNA sequence: TGTGCCAGCAACCGACTAGCGGGCTTGACGAACACCGGGGAGCTGTTTTTT. It codes for CASNRLAGLTNTGELFF.

The chain carries TRBV10-2 and TRBJ1-1; perhaps TRBD1 as D (5 bases). Trimming cost V 7 bases and J 4 bases, with 16 bases left between them. This CDR3 has 14 residues. CDR1 is WSHSY and CDR2 is SAAADI in the germline V gene. CDR3 sequence reads: CASTPRQIGTEAFF. The CDR3 DNA follows: TGCGCCAGCACTCCCAGACAGATAGGCACTGAAGCTTTCTTT.

This clonotype was counted only a few times. The rearrangement links TRBV4-2 to TRBJ1-5; 7 positions agree with TRBD1. The trim removed 0 bases at V and 3 bases at J, leaving 5 bases unmatched. Germline lookup yields CDR1 LGHNA and CDR2 YNFKEQ. The CDR3 has 16 amino acids. CDR3: CASSQDPGQYNQPQHF. The CDR3 bases are TGTGCCAGCAGCCAAGACCCGGGACAGTACAATCAGCCCCAGCATTTT.

This clonotype was detected many times. The chain carries TRBV7-2 and TRBJ2-1, with no clear D. Germline lookup yields CDR1 SGHTA and CDR2 FQGNSA. V lost 4 bases and J lost 1, with 14 bases in between. The CDR3 length is 16 residues. DNA of the CDR3: TGTGCCAGCAGCTCGCGCGGCGGTGAATCCTACAATGAGCAGTTCTTC. Encoded protein: CASSSRGGESYNEQFF.

The sample holds a few counts of this clonotype. The CDR3 coding sequence is TGTGCCACCAGCAGAGACCGGGGTCCCTACACTGAAGCTTTCTTT. It codes for CATSRDRGPYTEAFF. The genes are TRBV15 and TRBJ1-1; D call uncertain. Per germline, CDR1 LNHNV and CDR2 YYDKDF (reference sequence). Trimming took off 0 bases at V and 3 bases at J, with 11 bases between the two ends. The CDR3 contains 15 residues.

This chain links TRBV27 with TRBJ2-7; D is perhaps TRBD2 (6 bases). The germline V and J ends were trimmed by 6 bases and 3 bases, with 12 bases remaining between them. This CDR3 region has 13 residues. Germline V gene sequence: CDR1 MNHEY, CDR2 SMNVEV (reference sequence). The CDR3, as DNA: TGTGCCAGCAGCTCCATGGGGGGCTACGAGCAGTACTTC. Amino acids: CASSSMGGYEQYF.

This chain uses TRBV10-3 with TRBJ2-2; D perhaps matches TRBD1 (6 bases). The CDR3 contains 16 residues. V lost 0 bases and J 1 base, leaving 9 bases between the germline ends. CDR1 and CDR2 from the germline V gene are ENHRY and SYGVKD. The CDR3 DNA sequence: TGTGCCATCAGTGAGTCGAACAGGGTGAACACCGGGGAGCTGTTTTTT. Its translation is CAISESNRVNTGELFF.

This clonotype has ten or more counts. The chain carries TRBV6-1 and TRBJ1-1; D is unclear. Trimming left V 6 bases short and J 0 bases short, with 11 bases between. Per germline, CDR1 MNHNS and CDR2 SASEGT. The CDR3 spans 14 residues. The DNA of the CDR3 is TGTGCCAGCAGCCCCCCACAGATGAACACTGAAGCTTTCTTT. It encodes CASSPPQMNTEAFF.

This chain connects TRBV4-2 to TRBJ2-5, with a tentative D call TRBD1 (7 bases). The V gene lost 5 bases and the J gene lost 3 bases, with 13 bases spanning the gap. CDR1 is LGHNA, CDR2 YNFKEQ, per germline. CDR3 length: 14 amino acids. Written as DNA, the CDR3 is TGTGCCAGCAGCTTCCAGGGGGGCGAAGAGACCCAGTACTTC. This codes for CASSFQGGEETQYF.

This clonotype was observed a handful of times. V usage is TRBV30 and J usage is TRBJ2-1; TRBD1 or TRBD2 may be the D gene (6 bases each). Germline CDR1 and CDR2: GTSNPN and SVGIG (reference sequence). The CDR3 contains 15 residues. Trimming removed 0 bases at V and 4 bases at J, with 13 bases between. For the CDR3, the DNA is TGTGCCTGGAGTGTACAACTAGGGGGGTACAATGAGCAGTTCTTC. Translation gives CAWSVQLGGYNEQFF. The full variable domain, in which reference TRBV30 and TRBJ2-1 provide the parts outside the CDR3, is SQTIHQWPATLVQPVGSPLSLECTVEGTSNPNLYWYRQAAGRGLQLLFYSVGIGQISSEVPQNLSASRPQDRQFILSSKKLLLSDSGFYLCAWSVQLGGYNEQFFGPGTRLTVL.

The CDR3 loop reads CASSHAYGNEQFF. The DNA for the CDR3 is TGTGCCAGCAGCCACGCATACGGCAATGAGCAGTTCTTC. The chain carries TRBV4-2 and TRBJ2-1; D is ambiguous. The CDR3 totals 13 residues. The V end was cut by 3 bases, the J end by 6 bases, with 9 bases between. Germline lookup yields CDR1 LGHNA and CDR2 YNFKEQ.